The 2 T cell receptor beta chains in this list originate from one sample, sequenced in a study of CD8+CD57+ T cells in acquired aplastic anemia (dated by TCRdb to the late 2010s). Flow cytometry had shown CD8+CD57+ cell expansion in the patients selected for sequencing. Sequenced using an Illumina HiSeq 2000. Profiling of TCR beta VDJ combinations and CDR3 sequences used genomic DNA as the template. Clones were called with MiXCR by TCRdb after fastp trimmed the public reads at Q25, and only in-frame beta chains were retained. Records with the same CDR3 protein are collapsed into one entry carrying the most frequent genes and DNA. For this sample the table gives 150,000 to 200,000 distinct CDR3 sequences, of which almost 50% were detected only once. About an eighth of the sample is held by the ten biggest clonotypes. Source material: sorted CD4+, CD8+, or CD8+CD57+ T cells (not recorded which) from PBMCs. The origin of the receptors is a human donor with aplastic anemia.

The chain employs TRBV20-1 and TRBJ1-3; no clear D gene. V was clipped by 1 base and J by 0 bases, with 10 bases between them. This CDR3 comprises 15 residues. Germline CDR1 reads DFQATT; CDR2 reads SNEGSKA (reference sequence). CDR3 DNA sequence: TGCAGTGCTAGAGGCCTGACGGACTCTGGAAACACCATATATTTT. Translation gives CSARGLTDSGNTIYF.

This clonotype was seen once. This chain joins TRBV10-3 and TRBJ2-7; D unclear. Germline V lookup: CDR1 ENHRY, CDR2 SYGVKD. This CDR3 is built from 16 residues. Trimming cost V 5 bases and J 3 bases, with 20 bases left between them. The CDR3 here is CAISRVRADSRYEQYF. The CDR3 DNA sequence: TGTGCCATCAGTAGAGTCCGGGCCGATTCTCGCTACGAGCAGTACTTC.